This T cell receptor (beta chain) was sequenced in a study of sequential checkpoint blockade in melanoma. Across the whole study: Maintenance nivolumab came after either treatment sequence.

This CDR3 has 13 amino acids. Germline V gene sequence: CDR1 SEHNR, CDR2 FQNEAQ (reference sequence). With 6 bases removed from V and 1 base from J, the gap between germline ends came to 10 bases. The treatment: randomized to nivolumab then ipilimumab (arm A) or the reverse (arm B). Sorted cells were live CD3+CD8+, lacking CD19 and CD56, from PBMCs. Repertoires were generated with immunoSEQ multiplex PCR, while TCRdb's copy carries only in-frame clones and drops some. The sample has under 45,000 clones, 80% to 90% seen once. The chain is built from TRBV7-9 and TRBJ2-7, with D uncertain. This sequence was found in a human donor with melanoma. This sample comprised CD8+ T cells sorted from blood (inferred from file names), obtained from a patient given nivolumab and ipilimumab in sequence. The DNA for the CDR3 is TGTGCCAGCAGACCACCGACTTCCTACGAGCAGTACTTC. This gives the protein CASRPPTSYEQYF.